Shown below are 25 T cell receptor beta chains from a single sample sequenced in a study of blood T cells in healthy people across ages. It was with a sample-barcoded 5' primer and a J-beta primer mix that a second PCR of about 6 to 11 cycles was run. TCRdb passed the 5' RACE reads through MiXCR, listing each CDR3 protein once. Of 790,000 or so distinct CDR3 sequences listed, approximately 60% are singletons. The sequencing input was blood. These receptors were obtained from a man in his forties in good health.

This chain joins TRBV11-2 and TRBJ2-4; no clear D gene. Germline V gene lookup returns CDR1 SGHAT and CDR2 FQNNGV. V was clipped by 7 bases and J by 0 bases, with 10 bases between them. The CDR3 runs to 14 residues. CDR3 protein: CASTRPVAKNIQYF. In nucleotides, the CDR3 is TGTGCCAGCACCCGTCCGGTAGCCAAAAACATTCAGTACTTC.

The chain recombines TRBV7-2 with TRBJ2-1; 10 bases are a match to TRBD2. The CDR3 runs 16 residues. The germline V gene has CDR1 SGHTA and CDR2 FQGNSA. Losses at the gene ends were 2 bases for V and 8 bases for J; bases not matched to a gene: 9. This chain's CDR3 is CASSLRLAGGRDEQFF. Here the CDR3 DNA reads TGTGCCAGCAGCTTAAGATTAGCGGGAGGTCGCGATGAGCAGTTCTTC.

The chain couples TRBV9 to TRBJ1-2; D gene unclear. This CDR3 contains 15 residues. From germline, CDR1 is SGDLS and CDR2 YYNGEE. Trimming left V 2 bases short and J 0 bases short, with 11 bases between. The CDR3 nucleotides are TGTGCCAGCAGCGTTACCCAATTGCCTAACTATGGCTACACCTTC. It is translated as CASSVTQLPNYGYTF. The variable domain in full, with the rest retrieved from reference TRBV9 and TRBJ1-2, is DSGVTQTPKHLITATGQRVTLRCSPRSGDLSVYWYQQSLDQGLQFLIQYYNGEERAKGNILERFSAQQFPDLHSELNLSSLELGDSALYFCASSVTQLPNYGYTFGSGTRLTVV.

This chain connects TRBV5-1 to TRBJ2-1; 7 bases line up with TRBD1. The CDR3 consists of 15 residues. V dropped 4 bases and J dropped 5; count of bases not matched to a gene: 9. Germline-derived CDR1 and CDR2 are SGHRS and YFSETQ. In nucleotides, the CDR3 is TGCGCCAGCAGCCACGGGACAGATACCCACAATGAGCAGTTCTTC. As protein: CASSHGTDTHNEQFF.

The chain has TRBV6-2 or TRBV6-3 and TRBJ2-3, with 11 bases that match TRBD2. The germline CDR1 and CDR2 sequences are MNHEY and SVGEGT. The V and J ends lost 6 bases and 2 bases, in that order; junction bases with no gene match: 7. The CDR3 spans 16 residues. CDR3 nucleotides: TGTGCCAGCAGCCCACTAGCGGGGGCCCTCACAGATACGCAGTATTTT. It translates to CASSPLAGALTDTQYF.

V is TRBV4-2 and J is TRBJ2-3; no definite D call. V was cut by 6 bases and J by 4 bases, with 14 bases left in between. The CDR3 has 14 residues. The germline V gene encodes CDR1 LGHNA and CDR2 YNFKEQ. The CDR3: CASSYDPSADTQYF. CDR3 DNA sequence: TGTGCCAGCAGTTACGATCCCAGCGCAGATACGCAGTATTTT.

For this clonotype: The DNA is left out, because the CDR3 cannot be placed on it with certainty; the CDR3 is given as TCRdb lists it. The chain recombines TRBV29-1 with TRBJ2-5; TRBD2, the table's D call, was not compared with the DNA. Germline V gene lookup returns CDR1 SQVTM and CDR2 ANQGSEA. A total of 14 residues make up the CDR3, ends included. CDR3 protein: CSVTFFVLAGEQYF.

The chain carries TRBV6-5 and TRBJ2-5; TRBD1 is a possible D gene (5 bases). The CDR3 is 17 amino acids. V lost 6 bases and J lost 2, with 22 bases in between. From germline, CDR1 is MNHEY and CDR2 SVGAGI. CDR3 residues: CASSFLQRQISQETQYF. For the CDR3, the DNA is TGTGCCAGCAGCTTTCTCCAACGACAGATTTCACAAGAGACCCAGTACTTC.

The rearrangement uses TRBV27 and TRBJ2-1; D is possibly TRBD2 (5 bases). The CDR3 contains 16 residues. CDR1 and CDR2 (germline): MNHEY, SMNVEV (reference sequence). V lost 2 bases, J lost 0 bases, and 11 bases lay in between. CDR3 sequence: CASSLPPGSSYNEQFF. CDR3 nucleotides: TGTGCCAGCAGTTTACCCCCTGGGAGCTCCTACAATGAGCAGTTCTTC.

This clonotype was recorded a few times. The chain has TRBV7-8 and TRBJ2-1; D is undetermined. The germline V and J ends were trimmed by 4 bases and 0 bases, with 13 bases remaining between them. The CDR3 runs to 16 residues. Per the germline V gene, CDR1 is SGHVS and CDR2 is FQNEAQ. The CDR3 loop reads CASSSVFLSSYNEQFF. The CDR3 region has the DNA TGTGCCAGCAGCTCCGTGTTCTTAAGCTCCTACAATGAGCAGTTCTTC.

The CDR3 DNA follows: TGCAGCGTTGAGGAGCGGGCTAGCTCCTACAATGAGCAGTTCTTC. It specifies CSVEERASSYNEQFF. The V and J genes are TRBV29-1 and TRBJ2-1; D might be TRBD2 (6 bases). This CDR3 contains 15 residues. The germline V and J ends were trimmed by 3 bases and 0 bases, with 12 bases remaining between them. CDR1 and CDR2 from the germline V gene are SQVTM and ANQGSEA.

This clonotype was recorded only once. The CDR3 loop reads CASSPGTGSTNEQFF. The DNA for the CDR3 is TGTGCCAGCAGCCCCGGGACAGGGAGTACAAATGAGCAGTTCTTC. The rearrangement uses TRBV12-3 or TRBV12-4 and TRBJ2-1, with 9 bases lining up with TRBD1. The CDR3 extends over 15 amino acids. Trimming at V came to 6 bases and at J to 7 bases, leaving 10 bases not matched to a gene.

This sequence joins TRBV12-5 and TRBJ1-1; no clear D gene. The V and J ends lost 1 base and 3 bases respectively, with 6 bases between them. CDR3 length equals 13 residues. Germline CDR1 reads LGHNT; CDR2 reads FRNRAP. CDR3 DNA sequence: TGTGCTAGTGGTTTGGACAGTTACACTGAAGCTTTCTTT. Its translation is CASGLDSYTEAFF.

The CDR3 coding sequence is TGTGCCAGCAAATCTGGAGGGCCGTCCTACAATGAGCAGTTCTTC. Its translation: CASKSGGPSYNEQFF. The rearrangement uses TRBV11-2 and TRBJ2-1; D perhaps matches TRBD2 (6 bases). CDR1 and CDR2 from the germline V gene are SGHAT and FQNNGV. The CDR3 sequence is 15 residues long. The ends were cut back, 7 bases at V and 1 base at J, with 14 bases in the middle.

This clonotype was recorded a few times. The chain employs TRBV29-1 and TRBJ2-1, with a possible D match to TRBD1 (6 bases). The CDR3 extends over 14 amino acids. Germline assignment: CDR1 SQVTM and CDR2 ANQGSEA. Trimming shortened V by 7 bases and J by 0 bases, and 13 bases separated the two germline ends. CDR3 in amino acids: CSAPDRSSYNEQFF. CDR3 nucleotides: TGCAGCGCCCCGGACAGAAGCTCCTACAATGAGCAGTTCTTC.

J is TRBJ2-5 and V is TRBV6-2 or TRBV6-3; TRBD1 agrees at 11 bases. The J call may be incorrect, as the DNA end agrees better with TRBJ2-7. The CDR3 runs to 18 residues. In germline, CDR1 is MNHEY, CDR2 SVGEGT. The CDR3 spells CASSYSIYGRTGGREQYF. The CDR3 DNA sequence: TGTGCCAGCAGTTACTCGATCTACGGCAGGACAGGGGGCCGCGAGCAGTACTTC.

This CDR3 reads CSVGQTSGRGEQFF. CDR3 coding DNA: TGCAGCGTTGGCCAGACTAGCGGACGGGGTGAGCAGTTCTTC. The rearrangement joins TRBV29-1 to TRBJ2-1; 9 nucleotides agree with TRBD2. CDR3 length equals 14 residues. The germline CDR1 and CDR2 sequences are SQVTM and ANQGSEA. The trim removed 4 bases at V and 9 bases at J, leaving 10 bases unmatched.

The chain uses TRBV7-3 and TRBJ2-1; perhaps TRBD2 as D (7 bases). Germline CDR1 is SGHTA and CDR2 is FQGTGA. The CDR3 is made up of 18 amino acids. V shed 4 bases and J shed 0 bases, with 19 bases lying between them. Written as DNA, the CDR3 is TGTGCCAGCAGCTCCCAAACGGGGGGCATAGGCTCCTACAATGAGCAGTTCTTC. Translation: CASSSQTGGIGSYNEQFF.

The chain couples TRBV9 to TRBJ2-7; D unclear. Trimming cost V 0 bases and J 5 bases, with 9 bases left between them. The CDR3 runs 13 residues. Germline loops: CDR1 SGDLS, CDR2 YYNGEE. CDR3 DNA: TGTGCCAGCAGCGTAGGCATCTTCCACGAGCAGTACTTC. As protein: CASSVGIFHEQYF. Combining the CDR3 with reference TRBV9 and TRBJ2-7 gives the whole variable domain DSGVTQTPKHLITATGQRVTLRCSPRSGDLSVYWYQQSLDQGLQFLIQYYNGEERAKGNILERFSAQQFPDLHSELNLSSLELGDSALYFCASSVGIFHEQYFGPGTRLTVT.

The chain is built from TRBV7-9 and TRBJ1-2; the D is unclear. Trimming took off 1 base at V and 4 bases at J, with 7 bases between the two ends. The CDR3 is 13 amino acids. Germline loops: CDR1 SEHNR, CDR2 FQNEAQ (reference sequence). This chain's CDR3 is CASSLESVYGYTF. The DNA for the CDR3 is TGTGCCAGCAGCTTAGAAAGCGTCTATGGCTACACCTTC.

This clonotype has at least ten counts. Here the CDR3 DNA reads TGTGCCAGCAGTGTTGGGCCAACCTACGAGCAGTACTTC. Encoded protein: CASSVGPTYEQYF. The chain links TRBV12-3 or TRBV12-4 to TRBJ2-7; D gene uncertain. Deletions cut 5 bases from V and 2 bases from J, with 10 bases between. The CDR3 extends over 13 amino acids.

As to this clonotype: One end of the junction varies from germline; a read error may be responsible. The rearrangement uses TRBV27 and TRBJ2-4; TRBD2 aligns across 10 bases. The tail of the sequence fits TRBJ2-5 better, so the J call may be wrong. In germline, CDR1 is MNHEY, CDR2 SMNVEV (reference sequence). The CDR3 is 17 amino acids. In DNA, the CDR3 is TGTGCCAACAGTTTAAGTCTAGCGGGGGACTTACAAGAGACCCAGTACTTC. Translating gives CANSLSLAGDLQETQYF.

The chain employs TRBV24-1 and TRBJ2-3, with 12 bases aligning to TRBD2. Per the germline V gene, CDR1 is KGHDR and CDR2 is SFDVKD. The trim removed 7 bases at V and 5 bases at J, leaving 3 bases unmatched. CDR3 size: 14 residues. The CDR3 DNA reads TGTGCCACCAGCCCGGGACTAGCGGGAGATACGCAGTATTTT. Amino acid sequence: CATSPGLAGDTQYF.

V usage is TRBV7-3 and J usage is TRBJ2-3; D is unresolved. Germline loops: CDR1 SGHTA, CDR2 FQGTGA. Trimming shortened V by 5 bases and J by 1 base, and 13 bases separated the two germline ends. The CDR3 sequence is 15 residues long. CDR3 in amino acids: CASSLGPAGTDTQYF. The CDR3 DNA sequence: TGTGCCAGCAGCCTCGGACCAGCCGGCACAGATACGCAGTATTTT.

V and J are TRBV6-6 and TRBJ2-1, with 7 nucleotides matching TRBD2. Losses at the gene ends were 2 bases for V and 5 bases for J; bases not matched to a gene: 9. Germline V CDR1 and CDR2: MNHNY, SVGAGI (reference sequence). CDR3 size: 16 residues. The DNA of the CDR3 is TGTGCCAGCAGTTACCCGGCCGGGACTAATCACAATGAGCAGTTCTTC. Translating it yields CASSYPAGTNHNEQFF.